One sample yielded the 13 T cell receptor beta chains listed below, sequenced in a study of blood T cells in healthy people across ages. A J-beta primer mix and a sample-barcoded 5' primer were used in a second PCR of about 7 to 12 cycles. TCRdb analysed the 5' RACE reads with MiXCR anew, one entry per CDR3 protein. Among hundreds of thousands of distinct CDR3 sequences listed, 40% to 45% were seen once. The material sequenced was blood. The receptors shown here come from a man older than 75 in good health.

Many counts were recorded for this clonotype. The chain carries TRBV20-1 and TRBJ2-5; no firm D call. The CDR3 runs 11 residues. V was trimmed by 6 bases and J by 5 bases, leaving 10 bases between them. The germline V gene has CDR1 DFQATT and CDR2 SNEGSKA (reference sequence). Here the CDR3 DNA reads TGCAGTGCACCCATTGGGGAGACCCAGTACTTC. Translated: CSAPIGETQYF.

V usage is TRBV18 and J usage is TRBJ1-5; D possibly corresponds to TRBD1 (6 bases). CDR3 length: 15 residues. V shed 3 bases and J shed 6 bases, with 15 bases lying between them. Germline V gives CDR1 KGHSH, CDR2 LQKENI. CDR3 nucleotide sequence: TGTGCCAGCTCACCGGGACAAAGGAAATTTCAGCCCCAGCATTTT. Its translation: CASSPGQRKFQPQHF. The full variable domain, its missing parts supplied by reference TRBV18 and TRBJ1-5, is NAGVMQNPRHLVRRRGQEARLRCSPMKGHSHVYWYRQLPEEGLKFMVYLQKENIIDESGMPKERFSAEFPKEGPSILRIQQVVRGDSAAYFCASSPGQRKFQPQHFGDGTRLSIL.

The CDR3 region has the DNA TGTGCCAGCAGTTTATCGAGGCTGTTCAATGAGCAGTTCTTC. Protein: CASSLSRLFNEQFF. V usage is TRBV27 and J usage is TRBJ2-1; no firm D call. The V end was cut by 0 bases, the J end by 6 bases, with 9 bases between. Looked up from germline, CDR1 is MNHEY and CDR2 is SMNVEV (reference sequence). The CDR3 spans 14 residues.

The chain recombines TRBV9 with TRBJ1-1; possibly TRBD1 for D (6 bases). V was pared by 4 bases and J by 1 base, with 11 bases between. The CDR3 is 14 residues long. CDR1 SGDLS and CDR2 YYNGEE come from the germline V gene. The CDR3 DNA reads TGTGCCAGCAGCAAGAGGACAGCGAACACTGAAGCTTTCTTT. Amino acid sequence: CASSKRTANTEAFF. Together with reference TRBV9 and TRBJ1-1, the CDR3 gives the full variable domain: DSGVTQTPKHLITATGQRVTLRCSPRSGDLSVYWYQQSLDQGLQFLIQYYNGEERAKGNILERFSAQQFPDLHSELNLSSLELGDSALYFCASSKRTANTEAFFGQGTRLTVV.

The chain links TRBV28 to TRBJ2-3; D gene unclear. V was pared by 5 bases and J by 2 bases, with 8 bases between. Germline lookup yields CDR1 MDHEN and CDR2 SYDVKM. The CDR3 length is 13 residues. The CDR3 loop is CASSATVTDTQYF. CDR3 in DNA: TGTGCCAGCAGTGCCACTGTCACAGATACGCAGTATTTT.

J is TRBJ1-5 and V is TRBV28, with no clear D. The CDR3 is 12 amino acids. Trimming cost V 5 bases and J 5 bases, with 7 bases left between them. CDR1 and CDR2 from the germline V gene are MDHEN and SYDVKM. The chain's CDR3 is CASSHGHQPQHF. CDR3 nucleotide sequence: TGTGCCAGCAGTCATGGGCATCAGCCCCAGCATTTT.

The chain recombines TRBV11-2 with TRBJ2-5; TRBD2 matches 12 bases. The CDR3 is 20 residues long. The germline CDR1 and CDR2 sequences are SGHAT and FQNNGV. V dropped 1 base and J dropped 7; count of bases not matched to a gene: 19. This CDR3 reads CASSLVLAGGRPSIRVTQYF. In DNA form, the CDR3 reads TGTGCCAGCAGCTTAGTTCTAGCGGGGGGGCGGCCTAGCATTCGGGTGACCCAGTACTTC. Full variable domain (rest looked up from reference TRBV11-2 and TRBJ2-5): EAGVAQSPRYKIIEKRQSVAFWCNPISGHATLYWYQQILGQGPKLLIQFQNNGVVDDSQLPKDRFSAERLKGVDSTLKIQPAKLEDSAVYLCASSLVLAGGRPSIRVTQYFGPGTRLLVL.

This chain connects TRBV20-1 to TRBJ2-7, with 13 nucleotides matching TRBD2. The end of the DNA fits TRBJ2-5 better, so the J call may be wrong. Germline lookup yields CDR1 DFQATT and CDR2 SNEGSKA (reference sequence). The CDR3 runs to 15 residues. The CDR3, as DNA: TGCAGTGCACGGGGGACTAGCGGGATAGAAGAGACCCAGTACTTC. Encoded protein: CSARGTSGIEETQYF.

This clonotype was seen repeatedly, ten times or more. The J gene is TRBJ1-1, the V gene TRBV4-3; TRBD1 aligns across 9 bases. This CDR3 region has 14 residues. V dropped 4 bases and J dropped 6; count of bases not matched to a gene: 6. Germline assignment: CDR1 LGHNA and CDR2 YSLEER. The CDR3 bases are TGCGCCAGCAGCCCGGGACAGGGAAGCTCTGAAGCTTTCTTT. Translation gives CASSPGQGSSEAFF.

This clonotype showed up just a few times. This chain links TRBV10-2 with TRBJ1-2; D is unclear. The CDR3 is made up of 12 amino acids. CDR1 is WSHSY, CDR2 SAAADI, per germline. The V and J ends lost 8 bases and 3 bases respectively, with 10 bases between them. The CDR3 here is CASLEVDYGYTF. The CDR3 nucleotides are TGCGCCAGCCTCGAGGTAGACTATGGCTACACCTTC.

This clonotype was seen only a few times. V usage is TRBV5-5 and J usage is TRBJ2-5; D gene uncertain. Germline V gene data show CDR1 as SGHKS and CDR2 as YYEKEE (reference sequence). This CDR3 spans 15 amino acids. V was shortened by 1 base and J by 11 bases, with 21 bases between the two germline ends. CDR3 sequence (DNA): TGTGCCAGCAGCTTGAATGGCAATAAACACAATGAGCAGTACTTC. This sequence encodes CASSLNGNKHNEQYF.

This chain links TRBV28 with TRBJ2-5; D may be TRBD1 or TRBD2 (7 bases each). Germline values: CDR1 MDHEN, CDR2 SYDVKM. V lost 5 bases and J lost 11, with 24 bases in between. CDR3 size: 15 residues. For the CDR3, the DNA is TGTGCCAGCAGTGCAGGGGGGGGCTCCTACAATGAGCAGTACTTC. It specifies CASSAGGGSYNEQYF.

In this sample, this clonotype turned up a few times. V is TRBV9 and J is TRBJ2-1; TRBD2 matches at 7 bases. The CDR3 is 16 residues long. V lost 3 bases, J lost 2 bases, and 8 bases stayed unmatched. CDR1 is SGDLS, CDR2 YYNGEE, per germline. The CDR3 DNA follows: TGTGCCAGCAGCGGGGGGGGTCGTGACGCCTACAATGAGCAGTTCTTC. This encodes CASSGGGRDAYNEQFF.